Following are 8 T cell receptor beta chains from one sample sequenced in a study of tissue T cells after allogeneic stem cell transplantation. TCRdb's table, derived via immunoSEQ multiplex PCR, lists solely in-frame clones and lacks some. The sample includes around 7,700 clones, 36% of them seen just once. Stated time point: mouse harvest day 14 after allogeneic transplant. Tail vein injection delivered 10^7 T-cell-depleted bone marrow cells and 10^6 splenic CD5+ T cells. Sequenced: skin. The receptors derive from a female BALB/c mouse given C57BL/6 T cells with graft-versus-host disease after an allogeneic hematopoietic cell transplant.

This clone occurred once. Gene and germline names: mouse. The read terminates 1 residue ahead of where the CDR3 ends, so the germline J gene completes it. The chain has TRBV15 and TRBJ1-5, with a tentative D call TRBD1 (5 bases). The germline V gene encodes CDR1 SGHND and CDR2 FRSKSL. The V and J ends lost 0 bases and 2 bases respectively, with 8 bases between them. The CDR3 length is 15 residues. CDR3 DNA, as far as it was read: TGTGCCAGCAGTTTAGCCAGGGCTGACAACCAGGCTCCGCTT. Amino acid sequence: CASSLARADNQAPL. The full CDR3 is CASSLARADNQAPLF.

As to this clone: The genes are named according to mouse. The read gets to within 1 residue of the CDR3 end, and the germline J gene fills in the rest. V gene TRBV12-1 combines with J gene TRBJ2-4; 11 bases match TRBD2. The CDR3 extends over 12 amino acids. Germline lookup yields CDR1 SGHSN and CDR2 HYEKVE. V trimming: 2 bases; J trimming: 11 bases; junction bases outside the gene matches: 2. The chain's CDR3 is CASSPGLGGLYF. The sequenced CDR3 bases are TGTGCCAGCTCTCCCGGACTGGGGGGCTTGTAC.

Comment on this clone: Genes here carry mouse names. From the germline J gene comes the end of the CDR3, since the read stops 1 residue before it. V usage is TRBV20 and J usage is TRBJ2-1, with D tentatively TRBD2 (6 bases). Germline V lookup: CDR1 GFQATS, CDR2 STVNSAI. The CDR3 runs to 14 residues. Deletions cut 0 bases from V and 2 bases from J, with 8 bases between. The CDR3 sequence: CGARDLGHYAEQFF. CDR3 bases read: TGTGGTGCTAGGGACCTGGGGCACTATGCTGAGCAGTTC.

This clone was counted between two and nine times. Gene names are mouse gene names. The read comes to an end 1 residue before the CDR3 does, leaving the germline J gene to fill in the end. The chain recombines TRBV26 with TRBJ1-2; no reliable D call. Germline CDR1 reads KGHPV; CDR2 reads FQNQEV (reference sequence). The ends were cut back, 2 bases at V and 0 bases at J, with 1 base in the middle. The CDR3 sequence is 12 residues long. The CDR3 spells CASSLTNSDYTF. The DNA read from the CDR3 is TGTGCCAGCAGTCTGACAAACTCCGACTACACC.

As for this clone: The gene names here belong to mouse. The sequenced fragment ends 1 residue before the CDR3 boundary, so the rest is inferred from the germline J gene. The chain joins TRBV26 to TRBJ2-7, with no clear D. With 0 bases removed from V and 6 bases from J, the gap between germline ends came to 3 bases. Germline-derived CDR1 and CDR2 are KGHPV and FQNQEV (reference sequence). This CDR3 contains 11 residues. The part of the CDR3 DNA that was read is TGTGCCAGCAGTCTGTCGGGTGAACAGTAC. Translating gives CASSLSGEQY. The entire CDR3 sequence reads CASSLSGEQYF.

This clone was found a few times. Each gene name is a mouse one. The missing CDR3 end, 1 residue past where the read stops, is filled in from the germline J gene. The genes are TRBV26 and TRBJ2-3; 10 positions match TRBD2. The germline V gene encodes CDR1 KGHPV and CDR2 FQNQEV (reference sequence). V shed 6 bases and J 4 bases; nucleotides not matched to a gene: 4. CDR3 length equals 14 residues. The sequenced CDR3 bases are TGTGCCAGCAGCCGGGACTGGGGTCCAGAAACGCTGTAT. The encoded protein is CASSRDWGPETLY. The entire CDR3 sequence reads CASSRDWGPETLYF. The whole variable domain, filled in from reference TRBV26 and TRBJ2-3, reads NSKVIQTPRYLVKGQGQKAKMRCIPEKGHPVVFWYQQNKNNEFKFLINFQNQEVLQQIDMTEKRFSAECPSNSPCSLEIQSSEAGDSALYLCASSRDWGPETLYFGSGTRLTVL.

Note on this clone: Genes and germline come from the mouse. Read coverage stops 1 residue before the CDR3 terminus; the germline J gene supplies the remainder. The chain combines TRBV26 with TRBJ2-4, with a weak D call TRBD2 (7 bases). Between the trimmed V and J ends, which lost 3 bases and 1 base, there was a span of 11 bases. Per the germline V gene, CDR1 is KGHPV and CDR2 is FQNQEV (reference sequence). The CDR3 covers 15 residues. The CDR3 DNA, read in part, is TGTGCCAGCAGTCTTGGGGGGCGAGGTCAAAACACCTTGTAC. Translating gives CASSLGGRGQNTLY. The entire CDR3 sequence reads CASSLGGRGQNTLYF.

As to this clone: Gene names are the mouse ones. The CDR3 end is not reached by the read, which stops 1 residue before it; the germline J gene fills it in. The chain uses TRBV26 and TRBJ2-3; D remains unclear. This CDR3 spans 13 amino acids. The ends were cut back, 6 bases at V and 0 bases at J, with 7 bases in the middle. The germline gives CDR1 KGHPV, CDR2 FQNQEV (reference sequence). Incomplete CDR3 DNA: TGTGCCAGCAGAGGGCAAAGTGCAGAAACGCTGTAT. Amino acids: CASRGQSAETLY. The CDR3, in full, reads CASRGQSAETLYF.